Listed below are T cell receptor beta chains from one sample, sequenced in a study of blood T cell repertoires in COVID-19. Some clones are missing from TCRdb's copy, which holds only in-frame ones; the method was immunoSEQ multiplex PCR. The table includes roughly 280,000 clones, about nine tenths detected once. The specimen was peripheral blood. The receptors come from a woman aged 25 to 39 with COVID-19, enrolled during active disease. CDR3s include the opening cysteine and the closing phenylalanine or tryptophan. The D gene is left open where the match is weak. Size values are once, few and many counts, or a class for expanded clones, and some rows have none.

D	size	V	J	CDR3	DNA
NA	NA	TRBV5-1	TRBJ1-2	CASSFLQGDGYTF	TGCGCCAGCAGCTTTCTCCAGGGTGATGGCTACACCTTC
NA	NA	TRBV5-4	TRBJ2-5	CASSLANRERETQYF	TGTGCCAGCAGCTTGGCCAACCGGGAACGAGAGACCCAGTACTTC
NA	NA	TRBV10-3	TRBJ1-5	CAIGSSNQPQHF	TGTGCCATCGGCAGTAGCAATCAGCCCCAGCATTTT
TRBD2	NA	TRBV2	TRBJ2-7	CASSEILAGYEQYF	TGTGCCAGCAGTGAAATCCTAGCGGGCTACGAGCAGTACTTC
TRBD2	NA	TRBV27	TRBJ2-7	CASWPSGSSYEQYF	TGTGCCAGCTGGCCTAGCGGTAGCTCCTACGAGCAGTACTTC
NA	NA	TRBV19	TRBJ1-1	CASSLSLGAEAFF	TGTGCCAGTTCTCTCTCTTTAGGGGCTGAAGCTTTCTTT
NA	NA	TRBV7-2	TRBJ2-7	CASSYQRQSYEQYF	TGTGCCAGCAGCTACCAACGACAGTCCTACGAGCAGTACTTC
NA	NA	TRBV6-5	TRBJ1-5	CASRDTGTGPQHF	TGTGCCAGCAGAGACACCGGCACAGGGCCCCAGCATTTT
NA	once	TRBV9	TRBJ2-5	CASSPNRVETQYF	TGTGCCAGCAGCCCGAACAGGGTAGAGACCCAGTACTTC
NA	NA	TRBV9	TRBJ2-2	CASSRTDSRWGTGELFF	TGTGCCAGCAGTCGCACGGACAGCCGTTGGGGCACCGGGGAGCTGTTTTTT
NA	once	TRBV5-6	TRBJ2-3	CASSSVWRITDTQYF	TGTGCCAGCAGCTCCGTCTGGCGGATCACAGATACGCAGTATTTT
TRBD1	NA	TRBV2	TRBJ1-4	CASNRDREGKLFF	TGTGCCAGCAATCGGGACAGGGAGGGAAAACTGTTTTTT
NA	NA	TRBV28	TRBJ1-6	CASRPSTGPNSPLHF	TGTGCCAGCAGACCCTCCACAGGGCCTAATTCACCCCTCCACTTT
TRBD1	once	TRBV6-6	TRBJ1-1	CASNPPQGQNTEAFF	TGTGCCAGCAACCCCCCACAGGGGCAGAACACTGAAGCTTTCTTT
TRBD1	once	TRBV18	TRBJ2-5	CASSPQGATPETQYF	TGTGCCAGCTCACCACAGGGGGCGACACCAGAGACCCAGTACTTC
TRBD2	NA	TRBV6-1	TRBJ2-1	CASSEKTSGSNEQFF	TGTGCCAGCAGTGAAAAGACTAGCGGGAGCAATGAGCAGTTCTTC
NA	NA	TRBV5-1	TRBJ1-1	CASSPGLSAPEAFF	TGCGCCAGCAGCCCCGGTTTGAGCGCCCCTGAAGCTTTCTTT
NA	NA	TRBV18	TRBJ1-3	CASSPDMGERNTIYF	TGTGCCAGCTCACCTGACATGGGAGAACGAAACACCATATATTTT
TRBD1	NA	TRBV27	TRBJ1-5	CASSPRTGGDQPQHF	TGTGCCAGCAGTCCGCGGACAGGGGGCGATCAGCCCCAGCATTTT